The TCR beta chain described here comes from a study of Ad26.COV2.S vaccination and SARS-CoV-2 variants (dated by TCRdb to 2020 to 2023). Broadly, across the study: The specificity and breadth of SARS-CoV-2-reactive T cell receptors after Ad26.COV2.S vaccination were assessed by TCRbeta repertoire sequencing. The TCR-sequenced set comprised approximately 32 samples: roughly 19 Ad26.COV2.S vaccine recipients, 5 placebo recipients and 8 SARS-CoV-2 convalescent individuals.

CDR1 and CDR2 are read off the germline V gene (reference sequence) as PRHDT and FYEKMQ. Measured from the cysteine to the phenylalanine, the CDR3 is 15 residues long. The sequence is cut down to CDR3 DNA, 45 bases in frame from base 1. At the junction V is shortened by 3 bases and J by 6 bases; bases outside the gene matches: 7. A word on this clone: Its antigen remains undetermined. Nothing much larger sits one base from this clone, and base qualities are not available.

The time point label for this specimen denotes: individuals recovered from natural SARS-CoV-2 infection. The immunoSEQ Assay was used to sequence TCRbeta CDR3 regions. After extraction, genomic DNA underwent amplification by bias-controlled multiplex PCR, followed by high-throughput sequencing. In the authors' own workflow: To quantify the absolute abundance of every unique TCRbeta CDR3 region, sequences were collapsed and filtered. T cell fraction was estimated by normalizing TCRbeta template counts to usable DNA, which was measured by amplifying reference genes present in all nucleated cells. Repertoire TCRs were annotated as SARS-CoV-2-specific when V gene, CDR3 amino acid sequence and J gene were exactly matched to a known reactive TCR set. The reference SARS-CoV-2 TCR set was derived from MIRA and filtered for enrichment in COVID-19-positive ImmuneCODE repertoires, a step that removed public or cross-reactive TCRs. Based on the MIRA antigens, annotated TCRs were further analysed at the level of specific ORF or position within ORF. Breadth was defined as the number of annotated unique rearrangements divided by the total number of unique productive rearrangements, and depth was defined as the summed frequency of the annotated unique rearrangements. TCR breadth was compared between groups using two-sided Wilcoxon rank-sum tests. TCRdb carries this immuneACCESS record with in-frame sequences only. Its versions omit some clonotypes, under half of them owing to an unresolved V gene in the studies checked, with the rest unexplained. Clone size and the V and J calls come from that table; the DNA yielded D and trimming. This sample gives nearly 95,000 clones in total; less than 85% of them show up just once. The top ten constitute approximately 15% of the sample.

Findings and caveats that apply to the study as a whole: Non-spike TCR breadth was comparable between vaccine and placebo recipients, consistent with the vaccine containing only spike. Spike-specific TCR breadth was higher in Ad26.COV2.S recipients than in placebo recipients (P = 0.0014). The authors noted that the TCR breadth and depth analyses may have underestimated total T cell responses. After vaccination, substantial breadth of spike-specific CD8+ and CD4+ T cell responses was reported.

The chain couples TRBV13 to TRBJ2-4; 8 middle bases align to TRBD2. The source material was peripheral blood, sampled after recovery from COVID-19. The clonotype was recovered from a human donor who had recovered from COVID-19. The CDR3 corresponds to CASSFWGLGLNIQYF. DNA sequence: TGTGCCAGCAGCTTTTGGGGACTAGGGCTAAACATTCAGTACTTC. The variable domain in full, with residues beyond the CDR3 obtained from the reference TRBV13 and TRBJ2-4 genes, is AAGVIQSPRHLIKEKRETATLKCYPIPRHDTVYWYQQGPGQDPQFLISFYEKMQSDKGSIPDRFSAQQFSDYHSELNMSSLELGDSALYFCASSFWGLGLNIQYFGAGTRLSVL.